This T cell receptor (beta chain) was captured in a study of T cells in localized non-small cell lung cancer. The assay was immunoSEQ multiplex PCR, and TCRdb's table has in-frame clones only and misses some. Among 100,000 to 150,000 clones listed, roughly nine tenths were seen once. Study-wide results and caveats: Analysis by sequencing included only one tumor region, so heterogeneity remains possible. Appearance in adjacent lung was seen for a median around 61 of the top 100 tumor clones. An association was observed between higher blood T cell density and longer overall survival. Measurement of T cell clonality placed uninvolved adjacent lung highest, above the level in tumor.

With regard to this clone: No antigen is known for it.

The germline V gene encodes CDR1 SGHRS and CDR2 YFSETQ. V was pared by 4 bases and J by 5 bases, with 19 bases between. This CDR3 contains 15 residues. The sample was peripheral blood, taken before any cancer treatment. The chain combines TRBV5-1 with TRBJ2-7; D is possibly TRBD1 or TRBD2 (6 bases each). The receptor was isolated from a female donor over 55 with stage I lung adenocarcinoma. CDR3 coding DNA: TGCGCCAGCAGCCTGGTAGGGGGGAATTATCACGAGCAGTACTTC. It yields the protein CASSLVGGNYHEQYF.